This T cell receptor (beta chain) was recovered during a study of T cells in Graves' hyperthyroidism and ophthalmopathy. Overall study results and limits: Ophthalmopathy was identified by the model a median around 6 months ahead of onset.

Germline assignment: CDR1 MDHEN and CDR2 SYDVKM. The CDR3 runs to 15 residues. Losses at the gene ends were 5 bases for V and 2 bases for J; bases not matched to a gene: 3. This clonotype came up a few times. The target antigen is unknown. Researchers amplified the TCR beta CDR3 regions from RNA transcripts. The study used the HTBI primer set for a first-round RT-PCR of the TCR CDR3. In TCRdb, the multiplex PCR reads were re-called with MiXCR into one record per CDR3 protein. Found here are 550,000 to 800,000 distinct CDR3 sequences, roughly 15% of them singletons; the top ten hold around 8%. No ophthalmopathy progression within 18 months constituted stable Graves' hyperthyroidism. Newly diagnosed hyperthyroidism patients aged 18 to 65 years had disease lasting under 2 months. The PBMCs were taken from roughly 9.3 ml of fresh peripheral blood.

The chain links TRBV28 to TRBJ2-6; TRBD1 matches 7 bases. This TCR was recovered from a man between 18 and 35 years old with Graves' hyperthyroidism. Specimen: blood. CDR3 nucleotide sequence: TGTGCCAGCAGTCCCGGGACAGCTGGGGCCAACGTCCTGACTTTC. Encoded protein: CASSPGTAGANVLTF. Based on the CDR3 plus reference TRBV28 and TRBJ2-6, the full variable domain is DVKVTQSSRYLVKRTGEKVFLECVQDMDHENMFWYRQDPGLGLRLIYFSYDVKMKEKGDIPEGYSVSREKKERFSLILESASTNQTSMYLCASSPGTAGANVLTFGAGSRLTVL.